Listed here are 10 T cell receptor beta chains from one sample, sequenced in a study of beta chain features in type 1 diabetes. Study observations and caveats: TCRB CDR3 length was moderately but significantly reduced in all four CD4+ subsets of Type 1 diabetes patients.

cDNA synthesis used the whole RNA isolate, giving expressed TCRB sequences. The assay was immunoSEQ multiplex PCR, and TCRdb's table has in-frame clones only and misses some. This sample has 300,000 to 450,000 clones; roughly 13% occur once, and the top ten carry around 0.0099%. Antigens for these TCRs are unknown. Sequencing was done on a sample of naive CD4+ T cells from blood. The receptors were gathered from a woman aged 18-29 years with type 1 diabetes.

This clone turned up a few times. The chain links TRBV12-2 to TRBJ2-4; TRBD2, the D gene given by the table, was not confirmed from the DNA. TRBV12-2 is marked as a pseudogene. The CDR3 covers 16 residues. The DNA for the CDR3 is TGTGCAAGTCGCTTACCCCAGCCAGCGGGTCCCGACATTCAGTACTTC. This encodes CASRLPQPAGPDIQYF.

The chain uses TRBV4-1 and TRBJ1-1; TRBD1 might be the D (5 bases). Germline V lookup: CDR1 MGHRA, CDR2 YSYEKL. Trimming shortened V by 4 bases and J by 7 bases, and 19 bases separated the two germline ends. The CDR3 extends over 15 amino acids. The CDR3 is CASSPLGQGMSEAFF. The CDR3 bases are TGCGCCAGCAGCCCCTTGGGGCAGGGAATGAGTGAAGCTTTCTTT.

The chain couples TRBV11-2 to TRBJ1-2; tentative D call: TRBD1 (5 bases). V lost 2 bases, J lost 1 base, and 14 bases lay in between. The CDR3 is made up of 16 amino acids. The germline CDR1 and CDR2 sequences are SGHAT and FQNNGV. CDR3 coding DNA: TGTGCCAGCAGCTTACGGTCGGGGGACCTTAACTATGGCTACACCTTC. Amino acid sequence: CASSLRSGDLNYGYTF.

V usage is TRBV25-1 and J usage is TRBJ2-1; 8 nucleotides match TRBD2. This CDR3 comprises 17 residues. From germline, CDR1 is MGHDK and CDR2 SYGVNS. With V trimmed by 3 bases and J by 0 bases, 7 bases remained unmatched. The CDR3 DNA reads as TGTGCCAGCAGTGATACTAGCGGAGGGAGCTCCTACAATGAGCAGTTCTTC. Amino acid sequence: CASSDTSGGSSYNEQFF. The entire variable domain, with the rest obtained from reference TRBV25-1 and TRBJ2-1, is as follows: EADIYQTPRYLVIGTGKKITLECSQTMGHDKMYWYQQDPGMELHLIHYSYGVNSTEKGDLSSESTVSRIRTEHFPLTLESARPSHTSQYLCASSDTSGGSSYNEQFFGPGTRLTVL.

This clone was seen only a few times. The J gene is TRBJ2-3, the V gene TRBV25-1, with 9 bases fitting TRBD2. This CDR3 contains 18 residues. V lost 2 bases and J lost 9; bases outside the gene matches: 18. Per germline, CDR1 MGHDK and CDR2 SYGVNS. For the CDR3, the DNA is TGTGCCAGCAGTGAAACGTATGGGCGGGGGGGCGGCCCTAAGACGCAGTATTTT. This sequence encodes CASSETYGRGGGPKTQYF.

This clone was recorded a few times. This rearrangement joins TRBV7-3 to TRBJ2-3; D remains ambiguous. Trimming took 4 bases from V and 3 from J, leaving 11 bases between them. The CDR3 spans 14 residues. The V gene's germline CDR1 is SGHTA and CDR2 FQGTGA. CDR3 region: CASSSGGYTDTQYF. In DNA form, the CDR3 reads TGTGCCAGCAGCTCCGGCGGATATACAGATACGCAGTATTTT.

This clone was detected a few times. The V gene is TRBV7-8, the J gene TRBJ1-2; possible D gene TRBD1, 6 bases. Germline CDR1 is SGHVS and CDR2 is FQNEAQ. Trimming took 1 base from V and 0 from J, leaving 6 bases between them. The length of the CDR3 is 14 residues. CDR3 sequence reads: CASSLGTANYGYTF. The CDR3 bases are TGTGCCAGCAGCTTAGGGACAGCTAACTATGGCTACACCTTC.

The chain joins TRBV11-2 to TRBJ2-5; D perhaps matches TRBD2 (6 bases). Trimming cost V 3 bases and J 6 bases, with 17 bases left between them. CDR3 length: 15 residues. The germline CDR1 and CDR2 sequences are SGHAT and FQNNGV. CDR3: CASSFTGLPRKTQYF. The CDR3 DNA sequence: TGTGCCAGCAGCTTTACGGGACTCCCCCGGAAGACCCAGTACTTC.

The CDR3 DNA reads TGTGCCAGCAGTAAGCCGGGACACCGAGAGACCCAGTACTTC. Protein product: CASSKPGHRETQYF. This chain uses TRBV6-5 with TRBJ2-5; D perhaps matches TRBD1 (6 bases). This CDR3 comprises 14 residues. CDR1 MNHEY and CDR2 SVGAGI come from the germline V gene. Trimming removed 5 bases at V and 4 bases at J, with 14 bases between.

The V and J genes are TRBV2 and TRBJ2-2; weak D call: TRBD1 (6 bases). This CDR3 is built from 14 residues. CDR1 and CDR2 from the germline V gene are SNHLY and FYNNEI. Trimming removed 5 bases at V and 1 base at J, with 8 bases between. CDR3 nucleotides: TGTGCCAGCAGTTGGACAGAGAACACCGGGGAGCTGTTTTTT. This gives the protein CASSWTENTGELFF.